A selection of T cell receptor beta chains follows, all from one sample in a study of blood T cell repertoires in COVID-19. Repertoires were generated with immunoSEQ multiplex PCR, while TCRdb's copy carries only in-frame clones and drops some. Of under 250,000 clones detected, 84% appear once; the ten largest clones hold roughly 1.8%. Sequencing was performed on PBMCs or T cells enriched from blood (not recorded which). These receptors all stem from a man in his sixties who had recovered from COVID-19. The CDR3 runs from the conserved cysteine through the conserved F or W. D genes are given only for firm matches. Size is omitted from some rows. Given values are once, few, many or a class for expanded clones.

J gene	D gene	V gene	clone size	CDR3 protein	CDR3 DNA
TRBJ1-2	TRBD1	TRBV2	-	CASIRDRGEGYTF	TGTGCCAGCATCCGGGACAGGGGTGAGGGCTACACCTTC
TRBJ2-2	-	TRBV29-1	-	CSVEVGRGASNTGELFF	TGCAGCGTTGAAGTGGGCAGGGGCGCCTCGAACACCGGGGAGCTGTTTTTT
TRBJ1-5	-	TRBV2	-	CASTTERFQPQHF	TGTGCCAGCACGACAGAACGTTTTCAGCCCCAGCATTTT
TRBJ2-3	-	TRBV20-1	-	CSASARGSRDTQYF	TGCAGTGCTAGTGCCAGGGGCTCTCGAGATACGCAGTATTTT
TRBJ1-2	TRBD1	TRBV15	few	CATSHSRQGGYGYTF	TGTGCCACCAGCCACTCCAGACAGGGGGGGTATGGCTACACCTTC
TRBJ2-2	TRBD1	TRBV5-8	-	CASSLTGGAVETGELFF	TGTGCCAGCAGCTTGACAGGGGGCGCGGTAGAAACCGGGGAGCTGTTTTTT
TRBJ1-3	-	TRBV15	-	CATSRDPGLSSGNTIYF	TGTGCCACCAGCAGAGACCCGGGACTCAGCTCTGGAAACACCATATATTTT
TRBJ1-1	-	TRBV5-1	once	CASSFSPTGLNTEAFF	TGCGCCAGCAGCTTTTCCCCGACAGGATTGAACACTGAAGCTTTCTTT
TRBJ2-3	TRBD2	TRBV5-5	-	CASSLVSTSGGKGTQYF	TGTGCCAGCAGCTTGGTGTCGACTAGCGGGGGGAAGGGTACGCAGTATTTT
TRBJ1-2	TRBD1	TRBV5-4	-	CASSQLRTGMGTWYGYTF	TGTGCCAGCAGCCAATTACGGACAGGGATGGGGACTTGGTATGGCTACACCTTC
TRBJ1-5	TRBD1	TRBV6-2/TRBV6-3	-	CASSPMTGLQPQHF	TGTGCCAGCAGTCCCATGACAGGGCTACAGCCCCAGCATTTT
TRBJ2-7	-	TRBV3-1/TRBV3-2	-	CASSQAMRLVSYEQYF	TGTGCCAGCAGCCAAGCCATGAGACTAGTTTCCTACGAGCAGTACTTC
TRBJ2-1	TRBD2	TRBV4-2	-	CASSQVSGGAYGEQFF	TGTGCCAGCAGCCAAGTTAGCGGGGGGGCCTACGGTGAGCAGTTCTTC
TRBJ1-2	-	TRBV6-2/TRBV6-3	-	CASIPRRGAGYNYGYTF	TGTGCCAGCATCCCCAGGCGGGGCGCCGGGTACAACTATGGCTACACCTTC
TRBJ2-3	-	TRBV5-1	-	CASLGQSTDTQYF	TGCGCCAGCCTTGGGCAGAGCACAGATACGCAGTATTTT
TRBJ2-7	-	TRBV6-1	-	CASSEALTDIGREQYF	TGTGCCAGCAGTGAAGCTTTAACGGATATAGGGAGGGAGCAGTACTTC
TRBJ2-7	TRBD1	TRBV9	-	CASSARDRAYEQYF	TGTGCCAGCAGCGCCCGGGACAGGGCTTACGAGCAGTACTTC
TRBJ1-1	TRBD1	TRBV11-3	-	CASSSRTGEAFF	TGTGCCAGCAGCTCTAGGACAGGGGAAGCTTTCTTT